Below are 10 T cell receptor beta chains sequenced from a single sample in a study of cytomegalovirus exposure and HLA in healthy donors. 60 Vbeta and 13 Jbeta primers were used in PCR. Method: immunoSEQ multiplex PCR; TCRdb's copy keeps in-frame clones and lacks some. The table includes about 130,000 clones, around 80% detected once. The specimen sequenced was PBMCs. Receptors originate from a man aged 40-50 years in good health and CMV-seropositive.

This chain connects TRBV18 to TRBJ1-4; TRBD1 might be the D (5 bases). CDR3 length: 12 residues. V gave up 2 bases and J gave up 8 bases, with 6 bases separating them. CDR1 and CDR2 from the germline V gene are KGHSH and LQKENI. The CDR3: CASSPGGEKLFF. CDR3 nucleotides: TGTGCCAGCTCACCAGGGGGGGAAAAACTGTTTTTT.

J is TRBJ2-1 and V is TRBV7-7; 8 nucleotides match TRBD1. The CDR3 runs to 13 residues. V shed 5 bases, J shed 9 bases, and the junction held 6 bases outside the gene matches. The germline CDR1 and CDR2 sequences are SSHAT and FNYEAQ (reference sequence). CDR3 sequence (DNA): TGTGCCAGCAGCGTGACAGGGGTAGGTGAGCAGTTCTTC. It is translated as CASSVTGVGEQFF.

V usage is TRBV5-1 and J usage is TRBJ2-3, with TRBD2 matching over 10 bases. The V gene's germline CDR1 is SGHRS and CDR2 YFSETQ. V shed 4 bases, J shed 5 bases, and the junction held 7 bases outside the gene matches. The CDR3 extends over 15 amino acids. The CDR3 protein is CASSLASGSGDTQYF. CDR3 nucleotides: TGCGCCAGCAGCCTCGCTAGCGGGAGTGGAGATACGCAGTATTTT. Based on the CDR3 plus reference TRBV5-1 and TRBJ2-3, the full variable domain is KAGVTQTPRYLIKTRGQQVTLSCSPISGHRSVSWYQQTPGQGLQFLFEYFSETQRNKGNFPGRFSGRQFSNSRSEMNVSTLELGDSALYLCASSLASGSGDTQYFGPGTRLTVL.

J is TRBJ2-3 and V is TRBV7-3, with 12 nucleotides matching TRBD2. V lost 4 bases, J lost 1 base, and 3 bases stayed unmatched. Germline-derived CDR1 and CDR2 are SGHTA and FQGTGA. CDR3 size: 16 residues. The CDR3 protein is CASSSRLAGGTDTQYF. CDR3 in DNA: TGTGCCAGCAGCTCAAGACTAGCGGGAGGCACAGATACGCAGTATTTT. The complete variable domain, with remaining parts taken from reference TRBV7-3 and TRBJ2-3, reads GAGVSQTPSNKVTEKGKYVELRCDPISGHTALYWYRQSLGQGPEFLIYFQGTGAADDSGLPNDRFFAVRPEGSVSTLKIQRTERGDSAVYLCASSSRLAGGTDTQYFGPGTRLTVL.

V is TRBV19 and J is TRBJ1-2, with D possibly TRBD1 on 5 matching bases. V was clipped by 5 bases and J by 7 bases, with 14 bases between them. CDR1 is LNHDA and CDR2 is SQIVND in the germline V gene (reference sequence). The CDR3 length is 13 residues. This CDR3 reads CASSAGPLAGYTF. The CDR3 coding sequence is TGTGCCAGTAGTGCAGGGCCGTTAGCTGGCTACACCTTC.

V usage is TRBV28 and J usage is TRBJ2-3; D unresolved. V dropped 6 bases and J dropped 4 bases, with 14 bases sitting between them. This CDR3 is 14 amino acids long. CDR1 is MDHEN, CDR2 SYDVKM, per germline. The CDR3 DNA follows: TGTGCCAGCAGCCTGGCGGTCCCCCCAGATACGCAGTATTTT. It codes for CASSLAVPPDTQYF. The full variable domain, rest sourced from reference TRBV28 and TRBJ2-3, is DVKVTQSSRYLVKRTGEKVFLECVQDMDHENMFWYRQDPGLGLRLIYFSYDVKMKEKGDIPEGYSVSREKKERFSLILESASTNQTSMYLCASSLAVPPDTQYFGPGTRLTVL.

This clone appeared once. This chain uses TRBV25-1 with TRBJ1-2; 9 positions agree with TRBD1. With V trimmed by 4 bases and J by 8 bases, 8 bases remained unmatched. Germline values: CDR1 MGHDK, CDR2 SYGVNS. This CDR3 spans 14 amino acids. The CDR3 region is CASSAAGTGLGYTF. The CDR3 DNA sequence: TGTGCCAGCAGTGCCGCGGGGACAGGGTTAGGCTACACCTTC.

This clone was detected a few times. The DNA for the CDR3 is TGCGCCAGCAGTACAGGCACCTCCGAGCAGTACTTC. Amino acid sequence: CASSTGTSEQYF. The chain combines TRBV5-1 with TRBJ2-7; D perhaps matches TRBD1 (5 bases). Germline CDR1 SGHRS, CDR2 YFSETQ. V was shortened by 5 bases and J by 6 bases, with 12 bases between the two germline ends. The CDR3 is 12 amino acids.

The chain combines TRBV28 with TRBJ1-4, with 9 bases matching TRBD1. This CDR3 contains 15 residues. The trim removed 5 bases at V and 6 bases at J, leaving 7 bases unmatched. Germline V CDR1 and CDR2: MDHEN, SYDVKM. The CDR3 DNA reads TGTGCCAGCAGTCCGCGACAGGGGGGACATGAAAAACTGTTTTTT. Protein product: CASSPRQGGHEKLFF. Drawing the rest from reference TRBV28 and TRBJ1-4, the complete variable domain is DVKVTQSSRYLVKRTGEKVFLECVQDMDHENMFWYRQDPGLGLRLIYFSYDVKMKEKGDIPEGYSVSREKKERFSLILESASTNQTSMYLCASSPRQGGHEKLFFGSGTQLSVL.

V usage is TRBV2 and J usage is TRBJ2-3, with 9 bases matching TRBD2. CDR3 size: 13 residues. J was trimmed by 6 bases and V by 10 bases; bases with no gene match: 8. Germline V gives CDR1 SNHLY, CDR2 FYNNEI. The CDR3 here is CATAAGGPDTQYF. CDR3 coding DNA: TGTGCCACCGCGGCGGGAGGGCCGGATACGCAGTATTTT.